Presented here are 7 T cell receptor beta chains from one specimen sequenced in a study of a mutant IDH1 vaccine in newly diagnosed glioma. No antigens are known for them. The table came from immunoSEQ multiplex PCR; TCRdb's copy has only in-frame clones and leaves some out. The top ten hold less than 7% of the sample, which has roughly 120,000 clones, roughly 77% seen once. Documented time point: week 11, during vaccination. Topical imiquimod accompanied each vaccine dose, which consisted of 300 ug of mutant IDH1 20-mer peptide. This sample comprised PBMCs, obtained from a glioma patient whose treatment included an IDH1 peptide vaccine. The receptors stem from a man aged 35 to 55 with glioma.

This clone was seen once. CDR3 nucleotide sequence: TGTGCCAGTAGTATTATCGCGGGGGACACCGGGGAGCTGTTTTTT. It is translated as CASSIIAGDTGELFF. The genes are TRBV19 and TRBJ2-2; 7 bases fit TRBD2. The CDR3 totals 15 residues. V shed 3 bases, J shed 3 bases, and the junction held 4 bases outside the gene matches. Germline V CDR1 and CDR2: LNHDA, SQIVND (reference sequence).

This chain joins TRBV30 and TRBJ2-1; TRBD2 is a possible D gene (6 bases). The CDR3 is 17 residues long. Germline V gives CDR1 GTSNPN, CDR2 SVGIG (reference sequence). Between the trimmed V and J ends, which lost 0 bases and 1 base, there was a span of 16 bases. The CDR3 DNA follows: TGTGCCTGGAGTGTCCCCGGCCGGACTAAATCCTACAATGAGCAGTTCTTC. It codes for CAWSVPGRTKSYNEQFF. Based on the CDR3 plus reference TRBV30 and TRBJ2-1, the full variable domain is SQTIHQWPATLVQPVGSPLSLECTVEGTSNPNLYWYRQAAGRGLQLLFYSVGIGQISSEVPQNLSASRPQDRQFILSSKKLLLSDSGFYLCAWSVPGRTKSYNEQFFGPGTRLTVL.

The chain employs TRBV11-1 and TRBJ2-1, with TRBD1 matching 8 bases. CDR1 and CDR2 from the germline V gene are SGHAT and FQDESV (reference sequence). V dropped 1 base and J dropped 5; count of bases not matched to a gene: 13. The CDR3 totals 18 residues. In nucleotides, the CDR3 is TGTGCCAGCAGCTTAGATGGAACAGGGGGGCGCTGGGACAATGAGCAGTTCTTC. It yields the protein CASSLDGTGGRWDNEQFF.

The J gene is TRBJ2-7, the V gene TRBV6-6; no firm D call. CDR3 size: 11 residues. The V and J ends lost 6 bases and 6 bases respectively, with 9 bases between them. Germline CDR1 reads MNHNY; CDR2 reads SVGAGI (reference sequence). As DNA, the CDR3 is TGTGCCAGCAGGGATAGGGTCGAGCAGTACTTC. Translating gives CASRDRVEQYF.

The chain employs TRBV6-5 and TRBJ1-4; 9 bases are shared with TRBD1. The CDR3 length is 16 residues. CDR1 and CDR2 (germline): MNHEY, SVGAGI. J was trimmed by 5 bases and V by 0 bases; bases with no gene match: 4. CDR3 residues: CASSYSLTGGNEKLFF. The CDR3 bases are TGTGCCAGCAGTTACTCTCTGACAGGGGGGAATGAAAAACTGTTTTTT.

The rearrangement joins TRBV7-2 to TRBJ2-7; the D gene is possibly TRBD1 (5 bases). Trimming removed 3 bases from V and 3 bases from J, with 9 bases in between. Germline V gene lookup returns CDR1 SGHTA and CDR2 FQGNSA. This CDR3 is 13 amino acids long. The DNA for the CDR3 is TGTGCCAGCAGCTTGGACACTCACTACGAGCAGTACTTC. This translates into CASSLDTHYEQYF.

The chain couples TRBV7-6 to TRBJ2-7; TRBD2 is a possible D gene (6 bases). The germline V gene has CDR1 SGHVS and CDR2 FNYEAQ. The CDR3 extends over 14 amino acids. The V gene lost 9 bases and the J gene lost 2 bases, with 17 bases spanning the gap. The CDR3 spells CASAGTAYPYEQYF. Written as DNA, the CDR3 is TGTGCCAGTGCGGGGACTGCTTACCCCTACGAGCAGTACTTC.